This TCR beta chain was recovered during a study of T cell repertoires in ileal Crohn's disease. Assay used: immunoSEQ multiplex PCR; TCRdb lists only in-frame clones, some missing. In the table there are more than 11,000 clones, roughly 80% of which are singletons. The CDR3 loop spans 14 amino acids. V trimming: 1 base; J trimming: 7 bases; junction bases outside the gene matches: 4. Germline CDR1 and CDR2: SGHAT and FQNNGV. This sequence originates from an adult with Crohn's disease. Sequenced input: ileal tissue. V gene TRBV11-2 combines with J gene TRBJ1-2, with 9 bases lining up with TRBD1. The CDR3 region is CASSLVGTGSGYTF. CDR3 sequence (DNA): TGTGCCAGCAGCTTAGTGGGGACAGGGAGTGGCTACACCTTC.